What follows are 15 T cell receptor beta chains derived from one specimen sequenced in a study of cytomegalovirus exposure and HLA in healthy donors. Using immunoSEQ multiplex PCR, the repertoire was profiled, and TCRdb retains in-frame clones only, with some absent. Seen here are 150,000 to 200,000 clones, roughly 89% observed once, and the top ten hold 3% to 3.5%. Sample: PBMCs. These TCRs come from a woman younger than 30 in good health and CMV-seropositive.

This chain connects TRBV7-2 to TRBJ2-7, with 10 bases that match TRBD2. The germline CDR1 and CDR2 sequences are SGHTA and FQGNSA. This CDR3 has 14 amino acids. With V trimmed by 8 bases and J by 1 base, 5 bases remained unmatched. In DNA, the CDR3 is TGTGCCAGCTCGACTAGCGGGCGTTCCTACGAGCAGTACTTC. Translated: CASSTSGRSYEQYF.

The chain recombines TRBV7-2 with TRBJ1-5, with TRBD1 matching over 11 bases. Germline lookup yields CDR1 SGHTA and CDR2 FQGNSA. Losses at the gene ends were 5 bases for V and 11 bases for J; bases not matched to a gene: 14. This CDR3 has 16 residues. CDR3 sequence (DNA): TGTGCCAGCAGCCACACGGGGACAGGGGGTACCCGGGCCCAGCATTTT. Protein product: CASSHTGTGGTRAQHF.

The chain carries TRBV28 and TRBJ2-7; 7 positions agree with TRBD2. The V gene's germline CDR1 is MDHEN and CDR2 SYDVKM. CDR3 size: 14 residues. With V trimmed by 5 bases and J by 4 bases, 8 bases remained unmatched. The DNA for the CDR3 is TGTGCCAGCAGTCCCGGGGAGGGATGGTACGAGCAGTACTTC. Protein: CASSPGEGWYEQYF.

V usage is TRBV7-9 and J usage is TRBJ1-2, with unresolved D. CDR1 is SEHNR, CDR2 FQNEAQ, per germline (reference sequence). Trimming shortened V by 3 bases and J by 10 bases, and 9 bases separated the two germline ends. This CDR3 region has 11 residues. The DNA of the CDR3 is TGTGCCAGCAGCTTTCTCCCTCCCTACACCTTC. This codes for CASSFLPPYTF.

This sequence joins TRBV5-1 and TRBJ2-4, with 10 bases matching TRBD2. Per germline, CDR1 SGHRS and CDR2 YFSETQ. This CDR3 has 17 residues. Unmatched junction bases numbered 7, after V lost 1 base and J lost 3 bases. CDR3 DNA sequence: TGCGCCAGCAGCTTGAAAACGAGCGGGAGGGACAAAAACATTCAGTACTTC. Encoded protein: CASSLKTSGRDKNIQYF.

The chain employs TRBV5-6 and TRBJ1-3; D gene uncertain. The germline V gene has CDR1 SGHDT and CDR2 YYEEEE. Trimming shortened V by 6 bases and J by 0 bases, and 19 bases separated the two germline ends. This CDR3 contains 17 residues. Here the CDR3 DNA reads TGTGCCAGCACCAAAACCGGCGTGCCAGGCTCTGGAAACACCATATATTTT. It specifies CASTKTGVPGSGNTIYF. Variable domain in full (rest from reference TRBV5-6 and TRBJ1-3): DAGVTQSPTHLIKTRGQQVTLRCSPKSGHDTVSWYQQALGQGPQFIFQYYEEEERQRGNFPDRFSGHQFPNYSSELNVNALLLGDSALYLCASTKTGVPGSGNTIYFGEGSWLTVV.

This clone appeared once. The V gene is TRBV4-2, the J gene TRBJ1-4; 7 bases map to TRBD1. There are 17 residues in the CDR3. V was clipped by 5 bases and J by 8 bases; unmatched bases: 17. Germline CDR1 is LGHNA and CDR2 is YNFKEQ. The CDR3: CASSGEEGGIVGEKLFF. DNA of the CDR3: TGTGCCAGCAGCGGAGAAGAAGGGGGCATTGTCGGGGAAAAACTGTTTTTT.

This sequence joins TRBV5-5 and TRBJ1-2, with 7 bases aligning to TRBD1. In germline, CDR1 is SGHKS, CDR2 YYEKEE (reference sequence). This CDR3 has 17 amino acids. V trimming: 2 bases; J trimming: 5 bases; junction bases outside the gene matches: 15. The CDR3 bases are TGTGCCAGCAGCTTCGAGGGGGCGCGGGGAGTCACGTATGGCTACACCTTC. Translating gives CASSFEGARGVTYGYTF.

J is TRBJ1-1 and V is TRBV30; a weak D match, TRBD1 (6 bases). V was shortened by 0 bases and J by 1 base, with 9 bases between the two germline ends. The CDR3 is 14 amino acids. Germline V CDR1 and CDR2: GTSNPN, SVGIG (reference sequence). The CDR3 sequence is CAWSVGRGNTEAFF. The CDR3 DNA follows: TGTGCCTGGAGTGTAGGCAGGGGGAACACTGAAGCTTTCTTT.

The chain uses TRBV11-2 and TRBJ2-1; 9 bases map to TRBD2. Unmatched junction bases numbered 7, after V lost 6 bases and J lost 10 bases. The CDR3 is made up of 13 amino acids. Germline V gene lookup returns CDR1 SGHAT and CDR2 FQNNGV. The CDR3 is CASRPLAGSEQFF. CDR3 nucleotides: TGTGCCAGCAGGCCCCTAGCGGGGTCAGAGCAGTTCTTC.

CDR3 coding DNA: TGTGCCAGCAGTTACTCAAGGCAGACAGGGAGTCCCTACACCTTC. Translated: CASSYSRQTGSPYTF. This sequence joins TRBV6-5 and TRBJ1-2; TRBD1 matches 7 bases. This CDR3 has 15 residues. The junction had 11 bases not matched to a gene; V was cut back by 0 bases and J by 10 bases. Germline CDR1 reads MNHEY; CDR2 reads SVGAGI.

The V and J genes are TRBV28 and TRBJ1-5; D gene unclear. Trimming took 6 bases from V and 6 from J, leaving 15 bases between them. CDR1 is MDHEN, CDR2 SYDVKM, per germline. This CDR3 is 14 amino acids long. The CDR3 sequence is CASRPGSLPQPQHF. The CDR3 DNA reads TGTGCCAGCAGACCGGGATCCCTGCCTCAGCCCCAGCATTTT. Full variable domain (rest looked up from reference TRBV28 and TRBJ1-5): DVKVTQSSRYLVKRTGEKVFLECVQDMDHENMFWYRQDPGLGLRLIYFSYDVKMKEKGDIPEGYSVSREKKERFSLILESASTNQTSMYLCASRPGSLPQPQHFGDGTRLSIL.

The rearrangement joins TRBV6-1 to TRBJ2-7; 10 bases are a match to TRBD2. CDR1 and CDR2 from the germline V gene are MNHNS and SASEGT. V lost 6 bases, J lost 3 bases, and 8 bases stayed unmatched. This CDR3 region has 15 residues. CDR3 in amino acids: CASRLLAGLYYEQYF. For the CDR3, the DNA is TGTGCCAGCAGATTACTAGCGGGGCTCTACTACGAGCAGTACTTC.

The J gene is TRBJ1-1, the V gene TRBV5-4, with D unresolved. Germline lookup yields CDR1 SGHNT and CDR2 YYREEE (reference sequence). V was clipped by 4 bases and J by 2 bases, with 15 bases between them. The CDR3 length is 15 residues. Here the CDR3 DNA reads TGTGCCAGCAGCCCGGCGAGCGGGTTCAACACTGAAGCTTTCTTT. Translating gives CASSPASGFNTEAFF.

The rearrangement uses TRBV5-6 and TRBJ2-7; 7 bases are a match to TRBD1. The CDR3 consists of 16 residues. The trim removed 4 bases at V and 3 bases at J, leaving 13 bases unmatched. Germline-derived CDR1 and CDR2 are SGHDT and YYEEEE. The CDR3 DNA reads TGTGCCAGCAGCACATCGACAGGGACGTTTAGCTACGAGCAGTACTTC. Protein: CASSTSTGTFSYEQYF.